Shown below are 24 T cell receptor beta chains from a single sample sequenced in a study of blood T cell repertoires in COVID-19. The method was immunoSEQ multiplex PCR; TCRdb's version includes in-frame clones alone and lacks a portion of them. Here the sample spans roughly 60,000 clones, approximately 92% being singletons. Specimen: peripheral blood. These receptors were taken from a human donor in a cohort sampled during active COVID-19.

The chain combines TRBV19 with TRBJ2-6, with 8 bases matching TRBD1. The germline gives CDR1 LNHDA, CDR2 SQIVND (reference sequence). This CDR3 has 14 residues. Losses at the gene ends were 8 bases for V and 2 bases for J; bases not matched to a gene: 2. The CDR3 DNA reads TGTGCCAGTGAGGACAGGGCTGGGGCCAACGTCCTGACTTTC. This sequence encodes CASEDRAGANVLTF.

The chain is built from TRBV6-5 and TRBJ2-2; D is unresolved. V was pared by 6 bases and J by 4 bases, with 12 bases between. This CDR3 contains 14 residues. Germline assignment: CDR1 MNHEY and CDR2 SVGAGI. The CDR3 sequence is CASRHPVLTGELFF. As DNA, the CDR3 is TGTGCCAGCAGACACCCAGTCCTCACCGGGGAGCTGTTTTTT.

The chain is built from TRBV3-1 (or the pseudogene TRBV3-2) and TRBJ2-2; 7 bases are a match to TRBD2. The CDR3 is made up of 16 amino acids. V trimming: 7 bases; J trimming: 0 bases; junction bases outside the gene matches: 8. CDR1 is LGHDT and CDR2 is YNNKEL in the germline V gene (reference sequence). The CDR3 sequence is CASNLRGGANTGELFF. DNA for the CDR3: TGTGCCAGCAACCTACGCGGGGGTGCGAACACCGGGGAGCTGTTTTTT.

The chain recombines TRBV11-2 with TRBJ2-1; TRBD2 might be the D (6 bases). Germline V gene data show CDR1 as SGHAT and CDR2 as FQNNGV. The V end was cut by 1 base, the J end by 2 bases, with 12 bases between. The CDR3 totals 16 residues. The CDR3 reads CASSLVAGRTYNEQFF. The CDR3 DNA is TGTGCCAGCAGCTTAGTGGCGGGACGGACCTACAATGAGCAGTTCTTC.

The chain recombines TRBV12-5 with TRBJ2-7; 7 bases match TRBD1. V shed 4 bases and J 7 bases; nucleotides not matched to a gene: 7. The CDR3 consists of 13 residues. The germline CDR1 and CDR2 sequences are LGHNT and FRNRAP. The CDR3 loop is CASGSKGALEQYF. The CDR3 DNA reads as TGTGCTAGTGGTTCGAAGGGGGCGTTGGAGCAGTACTTC.

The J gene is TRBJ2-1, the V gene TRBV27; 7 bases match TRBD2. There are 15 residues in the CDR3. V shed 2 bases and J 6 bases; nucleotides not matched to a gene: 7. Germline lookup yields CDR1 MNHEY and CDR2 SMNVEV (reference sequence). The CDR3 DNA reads TGTGCCAGCAGTTTAGTTAGGGCGGGAGCCAATGAGCAGTTCTTC. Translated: CASSLVRAGANEQFF.

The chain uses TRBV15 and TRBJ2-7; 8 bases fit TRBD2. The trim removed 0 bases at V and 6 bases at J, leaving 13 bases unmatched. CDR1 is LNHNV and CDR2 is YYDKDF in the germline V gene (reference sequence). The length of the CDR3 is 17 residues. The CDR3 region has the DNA TGTGCCACCAGCAGAGATTCCGGGCGGGGGGCCGTTTCCGAGCAGTACTTC. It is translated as CATSRDSGRGAVSEQYF.

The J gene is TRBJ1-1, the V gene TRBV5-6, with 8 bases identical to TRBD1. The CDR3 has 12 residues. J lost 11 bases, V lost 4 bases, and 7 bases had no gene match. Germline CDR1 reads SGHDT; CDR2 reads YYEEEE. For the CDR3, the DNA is TGTGCCAGCAGCCGGACAGGGTTGGACGCTTTCTTT. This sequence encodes CASSRTGLDAFF.

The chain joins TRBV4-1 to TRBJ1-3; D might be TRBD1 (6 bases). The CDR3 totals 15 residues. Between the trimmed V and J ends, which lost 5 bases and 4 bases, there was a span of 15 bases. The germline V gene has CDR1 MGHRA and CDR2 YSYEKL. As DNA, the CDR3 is TGCGCCAGCAGCTATACAGGGTTATTAGGAAACACCATATATTTT. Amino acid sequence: CASSYTGLLGNTIYF.

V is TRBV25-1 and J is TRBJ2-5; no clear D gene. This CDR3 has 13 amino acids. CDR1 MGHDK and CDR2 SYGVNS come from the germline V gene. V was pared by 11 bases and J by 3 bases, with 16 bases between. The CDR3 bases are TGTGCCTCAGGAAAGATTTTAGAAGAGACCCAGTACTTC. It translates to CASGKILEETQYF.

CDR3 loop: CASSVASQGLGYTF. CDR3 in DNA: TGTGCCAGCAGCGTAGCGAGTCAGGGGCTCGGCTACACCTTC. The J gene is TRBJ1-2, the V gene TRBV9; D might be TRBD1 (6 bases). This CDR3 comprises 14 residues. V lost 0 bases to trimming and J lost 8 bases, with 14 bases between them. Germline V CDR1 and CDR2: SGDLS, YYNGEE.

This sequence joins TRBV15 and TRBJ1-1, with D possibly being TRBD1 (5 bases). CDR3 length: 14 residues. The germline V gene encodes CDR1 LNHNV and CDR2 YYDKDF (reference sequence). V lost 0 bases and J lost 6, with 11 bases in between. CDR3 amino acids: CATSRDLGDSEAFF. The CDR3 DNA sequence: TGTGCCACCAGCAGAGATTTAGGGGATTCTGAAGCTTTCTTT.

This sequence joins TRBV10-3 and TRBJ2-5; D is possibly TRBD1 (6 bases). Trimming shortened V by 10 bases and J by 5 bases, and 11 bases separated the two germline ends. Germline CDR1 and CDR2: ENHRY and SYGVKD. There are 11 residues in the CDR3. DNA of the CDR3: TGTGCCACACAGGGTGGGGAGACCCAGTACTTC. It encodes CATQGGETQYF.

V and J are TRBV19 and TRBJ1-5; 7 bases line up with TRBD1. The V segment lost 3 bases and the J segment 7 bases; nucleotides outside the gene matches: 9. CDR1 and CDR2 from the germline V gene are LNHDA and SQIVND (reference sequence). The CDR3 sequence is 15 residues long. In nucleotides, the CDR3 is TGTGCCAGTAGTATTAAGGTGGCAGGGGGACAGCCCCAGCATTTT. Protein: CASSIKVAGGQPQHF.

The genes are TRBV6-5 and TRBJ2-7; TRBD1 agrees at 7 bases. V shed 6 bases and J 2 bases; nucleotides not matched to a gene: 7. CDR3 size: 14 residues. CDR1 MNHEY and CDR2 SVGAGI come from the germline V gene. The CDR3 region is CASSPTGVPYEQYF. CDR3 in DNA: TGTGCCAGCAGCCCAACAGGGGTTCCCTACGAGCAGTACTTC.

Written as DNA, the CDR3 is TGTGCCACCAGTGCCGTTAGCGCATTAATGCATGAGCAGTTCTTC. Protein: CATSAVSALMHEQFF. The chain recombines TRBV24-1 with TRBJ2-1; perhaps TRBD2 as D (5 bases). V was cut by 5 bases and J by 8 bases, with 18 bases left in between. The germline V gene has CDR1 KGHDR and CDR2 SFDVKD. The CDR3 extends over 15 amino acids.

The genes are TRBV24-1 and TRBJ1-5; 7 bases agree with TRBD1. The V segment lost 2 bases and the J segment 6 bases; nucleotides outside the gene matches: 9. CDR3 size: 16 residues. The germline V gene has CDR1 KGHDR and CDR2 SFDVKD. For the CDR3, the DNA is TGTGCCACCAGTGATTCTCTAGGGGGCGCGGGTCAGCCCCAGCATTTT. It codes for CATSDSLGGAGQPQHF.

CDR3 protein: CASSYLPGQPRGGYTF. The CDR3 DNA is TGTGCCAGCAGTTACTTACCTGGACAGCCGAGGGGTGGCTACACCTTC. The V and J genes are TRBV6-5 and TRBJ1-2; tentatively, D is TRBD1 (6 bases). V was cut by 1 base and J by 7 bases, with 19 bases left in between. This CDR3 has 16 residues. Germline CDR1 and CDR2: MNHEY and SVGAGI.

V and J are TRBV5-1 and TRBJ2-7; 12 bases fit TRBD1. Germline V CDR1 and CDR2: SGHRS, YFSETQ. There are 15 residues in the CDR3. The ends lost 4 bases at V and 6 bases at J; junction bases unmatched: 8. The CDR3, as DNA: TGCGCCAGCAGCCCTACCGGGACAGGGGGCATCGAGCAGTACTTC. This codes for CASSPTGTGGIEQYF.

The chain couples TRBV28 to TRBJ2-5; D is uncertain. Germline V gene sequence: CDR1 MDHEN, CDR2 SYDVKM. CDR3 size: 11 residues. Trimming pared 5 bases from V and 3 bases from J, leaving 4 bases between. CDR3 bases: TGTGCCAGCAGTCCAAAAGAGACCCAGTACTTC. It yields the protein CASSPKETQYF.

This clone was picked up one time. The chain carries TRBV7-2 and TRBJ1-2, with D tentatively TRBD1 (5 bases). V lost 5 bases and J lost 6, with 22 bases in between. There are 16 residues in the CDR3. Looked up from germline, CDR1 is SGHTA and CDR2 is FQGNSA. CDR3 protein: CASSQGGAGPRNGYTF. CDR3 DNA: TGTGCCAGCAGCCAAGGAGGGGCAGGGCCTCGTAATGGCTACACCTTC.

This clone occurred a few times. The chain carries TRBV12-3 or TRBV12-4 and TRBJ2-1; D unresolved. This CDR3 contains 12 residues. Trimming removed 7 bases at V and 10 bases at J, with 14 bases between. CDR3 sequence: CASTNPAREQFF. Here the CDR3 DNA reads TGTGCCAGCACCAACCCCGCCAGGGAGCAGTTCTTC.

The CDR3, as DNA: TGTGCCAGTAGTATTACAGAATCCGGGGAGCTGTTTTTT. This sequence encodes CASSITESGELFF. The chain has TRBV19 and TRBJ2-2; no definite D call. CDR3 size: 13 residues. Trimming took 3 bases from V and 6 from J, leaving 8 bases between them. Looked up from germline, CDR1 is LNHDA and CDR2 is SQIVND (reference sequence).

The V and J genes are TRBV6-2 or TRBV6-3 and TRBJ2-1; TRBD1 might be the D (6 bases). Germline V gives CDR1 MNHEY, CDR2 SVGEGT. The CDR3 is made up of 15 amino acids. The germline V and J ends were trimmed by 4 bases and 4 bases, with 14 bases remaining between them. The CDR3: CASSWYGQGYNEQFF. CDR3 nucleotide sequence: TGTGCCAGCAGTTGGTACGGGCAGGGGTACAATGAGCAGTTCTTC.